The 22 T cell receptor beta chains presented below share a single source sample, sequenced in a study of metastatic and nonmetastatic thyroid tumors. TCRdb called clones again from the PCR reads with MiXCR. This sample has 30,000 to 40,000 clones, with about 14% found just once. The entire patient cohort was treatment-naive prior to thyroid surgery. The source material was blood. The receptors were sampled from a female donor with papillary thyroid cancer or a benign thyroid nodule (not recorded which). Some clones in this sample may be carry-over from other donors' samples.

This clone was observed at least ten times. CDR3 sequence reads: CASSPRQGGNTEAFF. The CDR3 DNA sequence: TGTGCCAGCAGCCCAAGACAGGGTGGTAACACTGAAGCTTTCTTT. This chain uses TRBV9 with TRBJ1-1; 7 bases are a match to TRBD1. Per germline, CDR1 SGDLS and CDR2 YYNGEE. The CDR3 spans 15 residues. V lost 4 bases, J lost 2 bases, and 8 bases stayed unmatched.

Comments on this clone: A much larger clone is a single base away; this may be a read error. The rearrangement joins TRBV4-1 to TRBJ2-1; 7 bases align to TRBD2. The CDR3 extends over 15 amino acids. Germline V gene sequence: CDR1 MGHRA, CDR2 YSYEKL. The CDR3 DNA reads TGCGCCAACAGCCCCTTAGCGGGCCCCGGGGATGAGCAGTTCTTC. It specifies CANSPLAGPGDEQFF.

This clone was observed many times. This CDR3 is also generated by other DNA sequences in the sample. The chain combines TRBV4-1 with TRBJ1-1; D ambiguous. Per the germline V gene, CDR1 is MGHRA and CDR2 is YSYEKL. The CDR3 runs to 14 residues. V lost 0 bases and J 2 bases, leaving 7 bases between the germline ends. CDR3 region: CASSQDPINTEAFF. The CDR3 bases are TGCGCCAGCAGCCAAGACCCTATTAACACTGAAGCTTTCTTT.

This clone was seen many times. V and J are TRBV28 and TRBJ2-2; 7 bases are a match to TRBD2. Germline assignment: CDR1 MDHEN and CDR2 SYDVKM. V lost 8 bases and J lost 3; bases outside the gene matches: 3. CDR3 size: 13 residues. CDR3 nucleotide sequence: TGTGCCAGCTTCCTAGCGGACACCGGGGAGCTGTTTTTT. As protein: CASFLADTGELFF.

This clone was seen many times. The chain has TRBV11-3 and TRBJ1-6, with a weak D call TRBD1 (5 bases). CDR1 is SGHNT and CDR2 is YENEEA in the germline V gene. The CDR3 has 14 amino acids. The V and J ends lost 1 base and 6 bases respectively, with 7 bases between them. CDR3 sequence reads: CASSLGQRNSPLHF. CDR3 DNA: TGTGCCAGCAGCTTAGGACAGCGTAATTCACCCCTCCACTTT.

As for this clone: This clone may be a read error of a much larger clone one base away. The gene calls are TRBV5-6 and TRBJ2-7; D gene ambiguous. The CDR3 totals 13 residues. V was shortened by 1 base and J by 5 bases, with 10 bases between the two germline ends. From germline, CDR1 is SGHDT and CDR2 YYEEEE. CDR3 loop: CASSLSGRNEQYF. The CDR3 DNA sequence: TGTGCCAGCAGCTTGTCGGGCAGGAACGAGCAGTACTTC.

Ten or more counts support this clone. At one of its ends the junction is not consistent with the germline gene, which may arise from a read error. The CDR3 coding sequence is TGTGCCAGCAGCTTAGTTCCTTCGCCCTCCGACGAGCAGTACTTC. Translation gives CASSLVPSPSDEQYF. This chain joins TRBV7-6 and TRBJ2-7; D ambiguous. This CDR3 is built from 15 residues. In germline, CDR1 is SGHVS, CDR2 FNYEAQ.

This clone was recorded many times. This chain connects TRBV30 to TRBJ1-4; TRBD1 matches at 8 bases. V gave up 2 bases and J gave up 8 bases; unmatched junction bases: 13. Germline values: CDR1 GTSNPN, CDR2 SVGIG (reference sequence). This CDR3 comprises 16 residues. CDR3 sequence: CAWSPNPTGVGEKLFF. CDR3 in DNA: TGTGCCTGGAGTCCAAACCCGACAGGGGTAGGAGAAAAACTGTTTTTT.

This clone was seen at least ten times. The rearrangement links TRBV3-1 to TRBJ1-1; weak D call: TRBD1 (6 bases). Germline CDR1 reads LGHDT; CDR2 reads YNNKEL (reference sequence). This CDR3 spans 14 amino acids. V was clipped by 4 bases and J by 0 bases, with 9 bases between them. CDR3 in DNA: TGTGCCAGCAGCCTACAGGGCTTGAACACTGAAGCTTTCTTT. Protein: CASSLQGLNTEAFF.

J is TRBJ2-6 and V is TRBV25-1; D remains unclear. Trimming stripped 4 bases from V and 0 bases from J, with 13 bases between. The CDR3 runs 17 residues. CDR1 and CDR2 (germline): MGHDK, SYGVNS. The CDR3 loop reads CASSGGMLNSGANVLTF. The CDR3, as DNA: TGTGCCAGCAGTGGCGGCATGCTCAACTCTGGGGCCAACGTCCTGACTTTC.

The chain joins TRBV5-1 to TRBJ1-2; maybe TRBD1 (6 bases). The CDR3 runs to 12 residues. The germline V gene has CDR1 SGHRS and CDR2 YFSETQ. Trimming took off 4 bases at V and 6 bases at J, with 10 bases between the two ends. For the CDR3, the DNA is TGCGCCAGCAGCCCGGACAGTGATGGCTACACCTTC. Translation: CASSPDSDGYTF.

This clone was detected ten times or more. One end of the junction is discordant with germline, which a read error may explain. J is TRBJ2-1 and V is TRBV7-2, with 11 nucleotides matching TRBD2. CDR1 and CDR2 from the germline V gene are SGHTA and FQGNSA. The CDR3 consists of 16 residues. CDR3 sequence (DNA): TGTGCCAGCAGTTTAGCGGGAGGGCAGGCCTACAATGAGCAGTTCTTC. This codes for CASSLAGGQAYNEQFF.

The chain uses TRBV7-8 and TRBJ2-2; D is undetermined. Germline assignment: CDR1 SGHVS and CDR2 FQNEAQ. The CDR3 has 15 residues. V was clipped by 1 base and J by 14 bases, with 20 bases between them. CDR3 loop: CASSLERQITVELFF. The CDR3 nucleotides are TGTGCCAGCAGCTTAGAACGGCAGATTACCGTGGAACTGTTTTTT.

This clone was counted ten times or more. The CDR3 protein is CASSPAIGTGSYNEQFF. CDR3 DNA sequence: TGTGCCAGCAGCCCCGCAATAGGGACAGGCTCCTACAATGAGCAGTTCTTC. V and J are TRBV12-3 or TRBV12-4 and TRBJ2-1; 8 bases agree with TRBD1. This CDR3 is built from 17 residues. J lost 0 bases, V lost 6 bases, and 10 bases had no gene match.

This chain joins TRBV28 and TRBJ1-1; D uncertain. Germline V lookup: CDR1 MDHEN, CDR2 SYDVKM. CDR3 length: 16 amino acids. V lost 6 bases to trimming and J lost 0 bases, with 17 bases between them. This chain's CDR3 is CASRTYSGYLNTEAFF. The DNA for the CDR3 is TGTGCCAGCAGAACCTATTCAGGATATCTGAACACTGAAGCTTTCTTT.

This clone was observed many times. The chain uses TRBV30 and TRBJ1-1, with D tentatively TRBD1 (5 bases). CDR1 is GTSNPN, CDR2 SVGIG, per germline (reference sequence). V lost 6 bases, J lost 4 bases, and 15 bases lay in between. This CDR3 is 13 amino acids long. CDR3: CACTQGWSTEAFF. The CDR3 coding sequence is TGTGCCTGCACGCAGGGATGGAGCACTGAAGCTTTCTTT.

This clone is medium-sized by share. The gene calls are TRBV28 and TRBJ1-2; D unclear. Germline loops: CDR1 MDHEN, CDR2 SYDVKM. With 6 bases removed from V and 2 bases from J, the gap between germline ends came to 22 bases. The CDR3 length is 17 residues. CDR3 sequence reads: CASRLAGPLTSNYGYTF. In nucleotides, the CDR3 is TGTGCCAGCAGGCTGGCCGGACCCCTCACATCCAACTATGGCTACACCTTC.

This clone has at least ten counts. V and J are TRBV30 and TRBJ2-3; D not resolved. The CDR3 is made up of 13 amino acids. V was shortened by 1 base and J by 2 bases, with 7 bases between the two germline ends. Germline loops: CDR1 GTSNPN, CDR2 SVGIG (reference sequence). CDR3 in DNA: TGTGCCTGGAGTGGACCCATCACAGATACGCAGTATTTT. This gives the protein CAWSGPITDTQYF.

This clone was seen many times. This chain uses TRBV5-1 with TRBJ1-5, with D maybe TRBD1 (5 bases). This CDR3 is built from 14 residues. Germline loops: CDR1 SGHRS, CDR2 YFSETQ. V was cut by 4 bases and J by 4 bases, with 12 bases left in between. The CDR3 region is CASSPGHGNQPQHF. DNA of the CDR3: TGCGCCAGCAGCCCAGGGCACGGGAATCAGCCCCAGCATTTT.

This chain connects TRBV9 to TRBJ1-2, with a weak D call TRBD1 (5 bases). Trimming removed 0 bases from V and 3 bases from J, with 12 bases in between. The length of the CDR3 is 15 residues. Looked up from germline, CDR1 is SGDLS and CDR2 is YYNGEE. Here the CDR3 DNA reads TGTGCCAGCAGCGTAGATCTGTTAGGGGACTATGGCTACACCTTC. Residues: CASSVDLLGDYGYTF.

This clone was seen ten or more times. The CDR3 here is CASSQDTSDYEQYF. As DNA, the CDR3 is TGTGCCAGCAGCCAAGATACTAGCGACTACGAGCAGTACTTC. The chain links TRBV4-2 to TRBJ2-7; TRBD2 matches at 7 bases. J gave up 3 bases and V 0 bases, and 2 bases lay outside the gene matches. This CDR3 is built from 14 residues. The germline V gene encodes CDR1 LGHNA and CDR2 YNFKEQ.

In its sample, this clone was seen a few times. A read error is possible here, since a much larger clone lies one base away. Other DNA sequences within the sample encode an identical CDR3. This CDR3 is CAWSAPNYEQYF. CDR3 nucleotides: TGTGCTTGGAGTGCCCCAAACTACGAGCAGTACTTC. V and J are TRBV30 and TRBJ2-7; the D is unclear. The CDR3 totals 12 residues. Germline CDR1 reads GTSNPN; CDR2 reads SVGIG (reference sequence).